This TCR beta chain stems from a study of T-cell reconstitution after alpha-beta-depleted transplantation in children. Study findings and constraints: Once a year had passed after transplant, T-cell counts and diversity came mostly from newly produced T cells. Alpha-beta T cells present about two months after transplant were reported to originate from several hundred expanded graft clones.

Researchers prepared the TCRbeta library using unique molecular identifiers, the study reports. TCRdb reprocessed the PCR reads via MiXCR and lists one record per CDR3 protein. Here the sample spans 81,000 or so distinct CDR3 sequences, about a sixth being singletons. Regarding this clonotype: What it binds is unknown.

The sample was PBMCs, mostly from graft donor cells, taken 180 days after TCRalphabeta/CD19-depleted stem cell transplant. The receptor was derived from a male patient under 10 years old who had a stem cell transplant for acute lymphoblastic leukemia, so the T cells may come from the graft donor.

The CDR3 region has the DNA TGCAGTGCTAGGAGAGGGGATGGCACAGATACGCAGTATTTT. It yields the protein CSARRGDGTDTQYF. This rearrangement joins TRBV20-1 to TRBJ2-3; either TRBD1 or TRBD2 may fit D (5 bases each). V was shortened by 3 bases and J by 1 base, with 11 bases between the two germline ends. Germline V gene lookup returns CDR1 DFQATT and CDR2 SNEGSKA (reference sequence). The CDR3 totals 14 residues.